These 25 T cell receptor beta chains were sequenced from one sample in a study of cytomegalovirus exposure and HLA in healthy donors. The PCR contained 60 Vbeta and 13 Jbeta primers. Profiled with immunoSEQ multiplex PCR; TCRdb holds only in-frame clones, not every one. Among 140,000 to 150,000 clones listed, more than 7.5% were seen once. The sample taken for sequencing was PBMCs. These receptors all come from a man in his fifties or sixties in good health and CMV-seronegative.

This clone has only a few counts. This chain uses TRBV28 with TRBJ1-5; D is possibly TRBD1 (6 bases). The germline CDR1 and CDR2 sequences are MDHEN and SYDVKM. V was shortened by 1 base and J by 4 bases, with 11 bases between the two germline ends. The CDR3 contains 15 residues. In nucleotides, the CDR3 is TGTGCCAGCAGTTTATCGCAGGGGACAAATCAGCCCCAGCATTTT. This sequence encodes CASSLSQGTNQPQHF. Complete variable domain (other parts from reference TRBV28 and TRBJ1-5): DVKVTQSSRYLVKRTGEKVFLECVQDMDHENMFWYRQDPGLGLRLIYFSYDVKMKEKGDIPEGYSVSREKKERFSLILESASTNQTSMYLCASSLSQGTNQPQHFGDGTRLSIL.

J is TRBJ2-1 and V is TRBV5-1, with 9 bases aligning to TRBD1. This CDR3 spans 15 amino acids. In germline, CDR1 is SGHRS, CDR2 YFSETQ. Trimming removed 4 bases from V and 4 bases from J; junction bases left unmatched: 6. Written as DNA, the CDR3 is TGCGCCAGCAGCATCGGACAGGGGACATACAATGAGCAGTTCTTC. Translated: CASSIGQGTYNEQFF.

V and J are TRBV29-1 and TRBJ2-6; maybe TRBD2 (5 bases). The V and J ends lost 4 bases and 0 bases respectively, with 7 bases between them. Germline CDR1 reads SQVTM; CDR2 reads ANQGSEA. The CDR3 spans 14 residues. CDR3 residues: CSVGGRSGANVLTF. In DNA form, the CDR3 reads TGCAGCGTTGGCGGGCGCTCTGGGGCCAACGTCCTGACTTTC.

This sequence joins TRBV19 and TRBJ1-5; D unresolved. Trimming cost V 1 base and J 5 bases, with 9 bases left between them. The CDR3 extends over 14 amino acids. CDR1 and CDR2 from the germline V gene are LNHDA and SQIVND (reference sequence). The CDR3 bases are TGTGCCAGTAGTATAGCCCCTCGGGATCAGCCCCAGCATTTT. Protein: CASSIAPRDQPQHF.

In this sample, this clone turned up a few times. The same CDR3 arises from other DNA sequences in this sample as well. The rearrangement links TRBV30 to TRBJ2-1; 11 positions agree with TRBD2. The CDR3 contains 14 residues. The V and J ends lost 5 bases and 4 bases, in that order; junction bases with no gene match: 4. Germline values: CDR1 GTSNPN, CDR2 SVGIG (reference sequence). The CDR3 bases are TGTGCCTGGTCCGGGACTAGCGGATACAATGAGCAGTTCTTC. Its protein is CAWSGTSGYNEQFF. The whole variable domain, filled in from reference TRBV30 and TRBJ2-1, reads SQTIHQWPATLVQPVGSPLSLECTVEGTSNPNLYWYRQAAGRGLQLLFYSVGIGQISSEVPQNLSASRPQDRQFILSSKKLLLSDSGFYLCAWSGTSGYNEQFFGPGTRLTVL.

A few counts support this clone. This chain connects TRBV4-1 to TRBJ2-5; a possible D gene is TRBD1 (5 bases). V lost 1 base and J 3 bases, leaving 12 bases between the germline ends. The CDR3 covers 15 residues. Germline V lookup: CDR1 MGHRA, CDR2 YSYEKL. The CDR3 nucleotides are TGCGCCAGCAGCCAAGTCTTCGACAGAGAAGAGACCCAGTACTTC. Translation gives CASSQVFDREETQYF.

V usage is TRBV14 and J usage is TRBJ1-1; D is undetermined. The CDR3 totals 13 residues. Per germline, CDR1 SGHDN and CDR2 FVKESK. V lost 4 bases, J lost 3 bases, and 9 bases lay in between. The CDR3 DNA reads TGTGCCAGCAGCCGGAACCGGGACACTGAAGCTTTCTTT. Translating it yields CASSRNRDTEAFF. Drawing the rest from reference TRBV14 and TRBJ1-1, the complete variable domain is EAGVTQFPSHSVIEKGQTVTLRCDPISGHDNLYWYRRVMGKEIKFLLHFVKESKQDESGMPNNRFLAERTGGTYSTLKVQPAELEDSGVYFCASSRNRDTEAFFGQGTRLTVV.

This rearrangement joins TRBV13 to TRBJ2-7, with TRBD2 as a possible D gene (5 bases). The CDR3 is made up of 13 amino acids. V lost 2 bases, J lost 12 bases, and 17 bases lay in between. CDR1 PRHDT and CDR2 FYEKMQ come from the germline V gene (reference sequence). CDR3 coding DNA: TGTGCCAGCAGCTTATCAGGTGTCAGCGGAGCGTACTTC. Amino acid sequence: CASSLSGVSGAYF.

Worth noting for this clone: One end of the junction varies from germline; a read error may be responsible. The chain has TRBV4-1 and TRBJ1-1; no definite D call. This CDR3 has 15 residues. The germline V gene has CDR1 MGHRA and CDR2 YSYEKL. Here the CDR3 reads CASSQGHSGNTGAFF. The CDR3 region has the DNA TGCGCCAGCAGCCAAGGGCACAGCGGAAACACTGGAGCTTTCTTT.

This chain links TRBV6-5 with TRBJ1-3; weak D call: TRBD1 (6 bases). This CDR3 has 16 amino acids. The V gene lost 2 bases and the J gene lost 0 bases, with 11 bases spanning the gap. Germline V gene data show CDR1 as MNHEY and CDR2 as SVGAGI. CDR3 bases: TGTGCCAGCAGTTACGGGGGCCGTCTCTCTGGAAACACCATATATTTT. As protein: CASSYGGRLSGNTIYF.

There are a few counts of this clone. Here the CDR3 DNA reads TGTGCCAGCAGCCCCCGATTGGACAGGGTGAATGGCTACACCTTC. This translates into CASSPRLDRVNGYTF. This chain links TRBV7-3 with TRBJ1-2; TRBD1 agrees at 8 bases. The V segment lost 5 bases and the J segment 6 bases; nucleotides outside the gene matches: 11. CDR1 and CDR2 (germline): SGHTA, FQGTGA. The CDR3 is 15 residues long.

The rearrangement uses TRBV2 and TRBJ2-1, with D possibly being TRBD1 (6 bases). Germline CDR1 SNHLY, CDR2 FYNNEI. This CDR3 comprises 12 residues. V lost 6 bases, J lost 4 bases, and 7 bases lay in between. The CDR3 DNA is TGTGCCAGCAGCCAGGGGTACAATGAGCAGTTCTTC. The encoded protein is CASSQGYNEQFF.

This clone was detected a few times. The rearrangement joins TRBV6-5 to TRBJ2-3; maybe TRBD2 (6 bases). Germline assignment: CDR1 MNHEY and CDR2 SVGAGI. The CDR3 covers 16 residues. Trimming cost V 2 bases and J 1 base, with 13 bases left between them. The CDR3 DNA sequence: TGTGCCAGCAGTTACACCTCTAGCGTGGGCACAGATACGCAGTATTTT. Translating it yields CASSYTSSVGTDTQYF.

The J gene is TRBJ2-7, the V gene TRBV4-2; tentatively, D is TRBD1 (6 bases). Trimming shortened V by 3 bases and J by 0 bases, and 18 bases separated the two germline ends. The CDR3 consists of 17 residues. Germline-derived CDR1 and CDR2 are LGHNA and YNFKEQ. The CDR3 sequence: CASSHLMAQDSSYEQYF. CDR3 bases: TGTGCCAGCAGCCACCTCATGGCGCAGGACAGCTCCTACGAGCAGTACTTC.

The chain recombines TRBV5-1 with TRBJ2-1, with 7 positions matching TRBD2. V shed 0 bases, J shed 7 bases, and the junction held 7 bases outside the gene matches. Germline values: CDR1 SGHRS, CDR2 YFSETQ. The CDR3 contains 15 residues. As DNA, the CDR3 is TGCGCCAGCAGCTTGGCCTCTAGCGGTGGGAATGAGCAGTTCTTC. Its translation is CASSLASSGGNEQFF.

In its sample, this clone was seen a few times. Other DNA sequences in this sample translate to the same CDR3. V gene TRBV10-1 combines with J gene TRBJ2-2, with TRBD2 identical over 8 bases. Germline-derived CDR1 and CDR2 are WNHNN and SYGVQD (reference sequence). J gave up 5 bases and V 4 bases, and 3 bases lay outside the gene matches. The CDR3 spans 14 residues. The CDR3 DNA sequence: TGCGCCAGCAGTGCGGGAGGGCCGACCGGGGAGCTGTTTTTT. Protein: CASSAGGPTGELFF.

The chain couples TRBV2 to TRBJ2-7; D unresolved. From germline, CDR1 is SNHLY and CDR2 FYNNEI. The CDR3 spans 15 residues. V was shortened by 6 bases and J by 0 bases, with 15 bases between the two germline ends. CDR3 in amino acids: CASSDSTGSSYEQYF. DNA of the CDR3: TGTGCCAGCAGCGACTCGACGGGTAGCTCCTACGAGCAGTACTTC.

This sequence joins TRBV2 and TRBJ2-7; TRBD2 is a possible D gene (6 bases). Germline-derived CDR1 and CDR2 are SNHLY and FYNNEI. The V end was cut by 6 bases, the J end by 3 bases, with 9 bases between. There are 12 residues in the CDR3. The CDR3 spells CASSISGYEQYF. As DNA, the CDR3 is TGTGCCAGCAGCATTAGCGGCTACGAGCAGTACTTC.

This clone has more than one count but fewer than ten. The CDR3 is CASSLAGGGYEQYF. For the CDR3, the DNA is TGTGCCAGCAGCTTAGCAGGGGGCGGCTACGAGCAGTACTTC. The chain uses TRBV7-9 and TRBJ2-7; 7 nucleotides line up with TRBD1. Trimming at V came to 0 bases and at J to 3 bases, leaving 2 bases not matched to a gene. Germline CDR1 and CDR2: SEHNR and FQNEAQ (reference sequence). The CDR3 is made up of 14 amino acids.

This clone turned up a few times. CDR3 sequence reads: CASRVPGQGSYEQYF. CDR3 coding DNA: TGTGCCAGCAGAGTACCGGGACAGGGATCCTACGAGCAGTACTTC. The V gene is TRBV6-5, the J gene TRBJ2-7; TRBD1 aligns across 9 bases. Trimming took 6 bases from V and 1 from J; bases not matched to a gene: 7. CDR3 length: 15 amino acids. Germline-derived CDR1 and CDR2 are MNHEY and SVGAGI.

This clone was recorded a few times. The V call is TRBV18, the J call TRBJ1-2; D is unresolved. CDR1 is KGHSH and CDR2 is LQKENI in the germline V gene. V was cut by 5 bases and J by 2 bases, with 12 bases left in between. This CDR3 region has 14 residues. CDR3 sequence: CASSSKQRNYGYTF. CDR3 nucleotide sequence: TGTGCCAGCTCATCTAAACAGAGAAACTATGGCTACACCTTC.

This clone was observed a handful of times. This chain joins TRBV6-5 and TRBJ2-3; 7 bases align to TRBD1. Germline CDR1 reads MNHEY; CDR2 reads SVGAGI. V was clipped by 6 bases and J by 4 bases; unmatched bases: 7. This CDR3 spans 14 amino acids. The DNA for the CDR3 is TGTGCCAGCAGGGAGACAGGGTTCCCAGATACGCAGTATTTT. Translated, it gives CASRETGFPDTQYF.

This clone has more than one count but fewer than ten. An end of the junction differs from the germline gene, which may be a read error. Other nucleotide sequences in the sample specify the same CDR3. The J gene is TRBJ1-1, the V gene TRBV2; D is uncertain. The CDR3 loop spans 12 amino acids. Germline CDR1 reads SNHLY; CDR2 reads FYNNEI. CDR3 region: CASTGGYTEAFF. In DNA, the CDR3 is TGCGCCAGCACTGGAGGGTACACTGAAGCTTTCTTT.

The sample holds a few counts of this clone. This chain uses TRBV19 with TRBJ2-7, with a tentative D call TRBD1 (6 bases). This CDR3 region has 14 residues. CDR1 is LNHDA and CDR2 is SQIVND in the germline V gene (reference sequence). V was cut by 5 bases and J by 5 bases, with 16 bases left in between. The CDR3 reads CASSDQGFIHEQYF. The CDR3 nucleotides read TGTGCCAGTAGTGACCAGGGGTTCATCCACGAGCAGTACTTC. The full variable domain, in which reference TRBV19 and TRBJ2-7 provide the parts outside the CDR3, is DGGITQSPKYLFRKEGQNVTLSCEQNLNHDAMYWYRQDPGQGLRLIYYSQIVNDFQKGDIAEGYSVSREKKESFPLTVTSAQKNPTAFYLCASSDQGFIHEQYFGPGTRLTVT.

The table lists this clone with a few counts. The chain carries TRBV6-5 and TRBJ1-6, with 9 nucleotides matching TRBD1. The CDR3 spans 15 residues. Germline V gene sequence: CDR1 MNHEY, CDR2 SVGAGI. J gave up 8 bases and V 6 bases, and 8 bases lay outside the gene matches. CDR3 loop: CASSLPGQGYSPLHF. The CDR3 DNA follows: TGTGCCAGCAGCCTGCCGGGACAGGGTTATTCACCCCTCCACTTT.